The rows below give T cell receptor beta chains drawn from one sample of a study of vaccination and CD4 T cells after COVID-19. These receptors' targets are unknown. A single record per CDR3 protein comes from TCRdb applying MiXCR to the PCR reads. The sample lists 15,000 to 19,000 distinct CDR3 sequences; around 60% were seen once. Sample: CD4+ T cells from blood, cultured in vitro. The receptors originated from a human donor who had recovered from COVID-19. The CDR3 runs from the conserved cysteine through the conserved F or W. The order of the fields is CDR3 protein, CDR3 DNA, clone size, J gene, V gene, D gene. The D gene is left open where the match is weak. Clone size is stated in some rows and not others, as once, few, many or a class when expanded.

cdr3_aa: CASSYDPSWETQYF; cdr3_nt: TGTGCCAGCAGTTACGATCCTTCCTGGGAGACCCAGTACTTC; clone_size: -; j_call: TRBJ2-5; v_call: TRBV6-2/TRBV6-3; d_call: -
cdr3_aa: CAWIHGGSQETQYF; cdr3_nt: TGTGCCTGGATCCACGGGGGGTCCCAAGAGACCCAGTACTTC; clone_size: -; j_call: TRBJ2-5; v_call: TRBV30; d_call: TRBD2
cdr3_aa: CASTLNTRRTGNTIYF; cdr3_nt: TGCGCCAGCACCCTTAATACCAGGCGGACTGGAAACACCATATATTTT; clone_size: -; j_call: TRBJ1-3; v_call: TRBV5-1; d_call: -
cdr3_aa: CASSRDGNTGELFF; cdr3_nt: TGTGCCAGCAGCAGGGACGGGAACACCGGGGAGCTGTTTTTT; clone_size: -; j_call: TRBJ2-2; v_call: TRBV6-1; d_call: -
cdr3_aa: CASSSPGDNQPQHF; cdr3_nt: TGTGCCAGCAGTTCCCCAGGGGACAATCAGCCCCAGCATTTT; clone_size: few; j_call: TRBJ1-5; v_call: TRBV28; d_call: -
cdr3_aa: CASSLGGSSTDTQYF; cdr3_nt: TGTGCCAGCAGCCTCGGGGGGTCTAGCACAGATACGCAGTATTTT; clone_size: -; j_call: TRBJ2-3; v_call: TRBV5-6; d_call: TRBD2
cdr3_aa: CASSPDTYEQYF; cdr3_nt: TGTGCCAGCAGTCCAGACACCTACGAGCAGTACTTC; clone_size: once; j_call: TRBJ2-7; v_call: TRBV6-1; d_call: -
cdr3_aa: CSAHRDSLSNQPQHF; cdr3_nt: TGCAGTGCGCACCGGGACAGTCTAAGCAATCAGCCCCAGCATTTT; clone_size: few; j_call: TRBJ1-5; v_call: TRBV20-1; d_call: TRBD1
cdr3_aa: CASSLQENYGYTF; cdr3_nt: TGCGCCAGCAGTCTACAGGAAAACTATGGCTACACCTTC; clone_size: few; j_call: TRBJ1-2; v_call: TRBV10-2; d_call: -
cdr3_aa: CASSRGEGFLWNQPQHF; cdr3_nt: TGTGCCAGCAGCAGAGGGGAGGGTTTTCTGTGGAATCAGCCCCAGCATTTT; clone_size: -; j_call: TRBJ1-5; v_call: TRBV7-2; d_call: -
cdr3_aa: CASSEGLVGETQYF; cdr3_nt: TGTGCCAGCAGTGAAGGACTAGTTGGGGAGACCCAGTACTTC; clone_size: -; j_call: TRBJ2-5; v_call: TRBV2; d_call: -
cdr3_aa: CASSPSLLASSTDTQYF; cdr3_nt: TGTGCCAGCAGTCCGAGTCTACTAGCGTCTAGCACAGATACGCAGTATTTT; clone_size: -; j_call: TRBJ2-3; v_call: TRBV27; d_call: TRBD2
cdr3_aa: CASSLAGGSTGELFF; cdr3_nt: TGTGCCAGCAGCTTGGCGGGAGGGTCCACCGGGGAGCTGTTTTTT; clone_size: -; j_call: TRBJ2-2; v_call: TRBV5-4; d_call: TRBD2
cdr3_aa: CASSLGETQYF; cdr3_nt: TGTGCCAGCAGCTTAGGCGAGACCCAGTACTTC; clone_size: few; j_call: TRBJ2-5; v_call: TRBV11-2; d_call: -
cdr3_aa: CASSLGQGSEQYF; cdr3_nt: TGCGCCAGCAGCTTGGGACAGGGAAGCGAGCAGTACTTC; clone_size: once; j_call: TRBJ2-7; v_call: TRBV5-1; d_call: TRBD1
cdr3_aa: CASSQSGAESLYGYTF; cdr3_nt: TGTGCCAGCAGTCAATCCGGGGCCGAATCTCTCTATGGCTACACCTTC; clone_size: few; j_call: TRBJ1-2; v_call: TRBV28; d_call: -
cdr3_aa: CASSKARRSDTQYF; cdr3_nt: TGTGCCAGCAGTAAAGCTCGACGGTCAGATACGCAGTATTTT; clone_size: -; j_call: TRBJ2-3; v_call: TRBV27; d_call: -
cdr3_aa: CSARGPGNTIYF; cdr3_nt: TGCAGTGCCAGGGGGCCTGGAAACACCATATATTTT; clone_size: -; j_call: TRBJ1-3; v_call: TRBV20-1; d_call: TRBD1
cdr3_aa: CAWSLADEQFF; cdr3_nt: TGTGCCTGGAGCCTGGCGGATGAGCAGTTCTTC; clone_size: -; j_call: TRBJ2-1; v_call: TRBV30; d_call: -
cdr3_aa: CASSLELWGALSYNEQFF; cdr3_nt: TGTGCCAGCAGCTTAGAATTGTGGGGAGCACTTTCCTACAATGAGCAGTTCTTC; clone_size: once; j_call: TRBJ2-1; v_call: TRBV7-9; d_call: -
cdr3_aa: CASMGLAAYEQYF; cdr3_nt: TGTGCCAGCATGGGACTAGCGGCCTACGAGCAGTACTTC; clone_size: -; j_call: TRBJ2-7; v_call: TRBV2; d_call: TRBD2
cdr3_aa: CASTARDYGYTF; cdr3_nt: TGTGCCAGTACCGCCAGGGACTATGGCTACACCTTC; clone_size: few; j_call: TRBJ1-2; v_call: TRBV19; d_call: -
cdr3_aa: CATSRDLVGTGGRFYGYTF; cdr3_nt: TGTGCCACCAGCAGAGATCTAGTGGGGACAGGGGGCAGGTTCTACGGCTACACCTTC; clone_size: -; j_call: TRBJ1-2; v_call: TRBV15; d_call: TRBD1
cdr3_aa: CASSLVPGLSEQFF; cdr3_nt: TGCGCCAGCAGCTTGGTGCCAGGGTTAAGCGAGCAGTTCTTC; clone_size: -; j_call: TRBJ2-1; v_call: TRBV5-1; d_call: -
cdr3_aa: CASSSQGGYSGNTIYF; cdr3_nt: TGTGCCAGCAGTTCGCAGGGAGGGTACTCTGGAAACACCATATATTTT; clone_size: few; j_call: TRBJ1-3; v_call: TRBV28; d_call: -
cdr3_aa: CASSSIRRDTEAFF; cdr3_nt: TGTGCCAGCAGCTCTATTCGGAGGGACACTGAAGCTTTCTTT; clone_size: -; j_call: TRBJ1-1; v_call: TRBV7-2; d_call: -
cdr3_aa: CASSAWTAGNTIYF; cdr3_nt: TGTGCCAGCAGCGCCTGGACGGCTGGAAACACCATATATTTT; clone_size: few; j_call: TRBJ1-3; v_call: TRBV7-9; d_call: -
cdr3_aa: CASSPSMGPYEQYF; cdr3_nt: TGTGCCAGCAGTCCTAGCATGGGCCCCTACGAGCAGTACTTC; clone_size: -; j_call: TRBJ2-7; v_call: TRBV27; d_call: -
cdr3_aa: CASTPTEAPRGYTF; cdr3_nt: TGTGCCAGCACCCCGACCGAGGCCCCCCGAGGCTACACCTTC; clone_size: -; j_call: TRBJ1-2; v_call: TRBV12-3/TRBV12-4; d_call: -
cdr3_aa: CSGGRDSDTQYF; cdr3_nt: TGCAGCGGCGGTAGGGATTCAGATACGCAGTATTTT; clone_size: -; j_call: TRBJ2-3; v_call: TRBV29-1; d_call: -
cdr3_aa: CASSPGQGRRYEQYF; cdr3_nt: TGTGCCAGCAGCCCCGGACAGGGTCGTCGGTACGAGCAGTACTTC; clone_size: -; j_call: TRBJ2-7; v_call: TRBV12-3/TRBV12-4; d_call: TRBD1
cdr3_aa: CASSLRQGDFYGYTF; cdr3_nt: TGTGCCAGCAGCTTGCGCCAGGGGGATTTCTATGGCTACACCTTC; clone_size: -; j_call: TRBJ1-2; v_call: TRBV5-4; d_call: TRBD1
cdr3_aa: CARAYIANEQFF; cdr3_nt: TGTGCCAGAGCTTATATTGCCAATGAGCAGTTCTTC; clone_size: few; j_call: TRBJ2-1; v_call: TRBV21-1; d_call: -
cdr3_aa: CASSLQTGLTSYEQYF; cdr3_nt: TGTGCCAGCAGCTTACAGACAGGTCTTACTTCCTACGAGCAGTACTTC; clone_size: few; j_call: TRBJ2-7; v_call: TRBV7-6; d_call: -
cdr3_aa: CASSWTGGNEKLFF; cdr3_nt: TGTGCCAGCAGCTGGACAGGGGGCAATGAAAAACTGTTTTTT; clone_size: -; j_call: TRBJ1-4; v_call: TRBV7-9; d_call: TRBD1
cdr3_aa: CASSPFLAGNYEQYF; cdr3_nt: TGTGCCAGCAGTCCTTTTTTGGCAGGGAACTACGAGCAGTACTTC; clone_size: -; j_call: TRBJ2-7; v_call: TRBV12-3/TRBV12-4; d_call: -
cdr3_aa: CSAPGGLKGAGYTF; cdr3_nt: TGCAGTGCCCCCGGGGGGCTGAAAGGAGCTGGCTACACCTTC; clone_size: few; j_call: TRBJ1-2; v_call: TRBV20-1; d_call: -
cdr3_aa: CSAKQGAPSETQYF; cdr3_nt: TGCAGTGCGAAACAGGGGGCTCCTTCAGAGACCCAGTACTTC; clone_size: -; j_call: TRBJ2-5; v_call: TRBV20-1; d_call: TRBD1
cdr3_aa: CASSLNREFYEQYF; cdr3_nt: TGCGCCAGCAGCTTGAATCGGGAGTTCTACGAGCAGTACTTC; clone_size: -; j_call: TRBJ2-7; v_call: TRBV5-1; d_call: -
cdr3_aa: CASKGGINSNQPQHF; cdr3_nt: TGTGCCAGCAAGGGGGGGATTAATAGCAATCAGCCCCAGCATTTT; clone_size: -; j_call: TRBJ1-5; v_call: TRBV6-1; d_call: -
cdr3_aa: CSATQIADYNEQFF; cdr3_nt: TGCAGTGCTACCCAAATAGCAGACTACAATGAGCAGTTCTTC; clone_size: once; j_call: TRBJ2-1; v_call: TRBV20-1; d_call: -
cdr3_aa: CASSPDGQANTEAFF; cdr3_nt: TGTGCCAGCAGCCCTGATGGACAGGCGAACACTGAAGCTTTCTTT; clone_size: -; j_call: TRBJ1-1; v_call: TRBV3-1; d_call: TRBD1
cdr3_aa: CSVHGRDSPLHF; cdr3_nt: TGCAGTGTCCACGGACGGGATTCACCCCTCCACTTT; clone_size: few; j_call: TRBJ1-6; v_call: TRBV20-1; d_call: -
cdr3_aa: CASNIDRVNTGELFF; cdr3_nt: TGTGCCAGCAACATCGACAGGGTGAACACCGGGGAGCTGTTTTTT; clone_size: -; j_call: TRBJ2-2; v_call: TRBV7-2; d_call: TRBD1
cdr3_aa: CASSPPSGEVSSYNEQFF; cdr3_nt: TGTGCTAGCAGTCCTCCTAGCGGGGAGGTTAGCTCCTACAATGAGCAGTTCTTC; clone_size: -; j_call: TRBJ2-1; v_call: TRBV7-7; d_call: TRBD2
cdr3_aa: CASSPIRLAGVPTGELFF; cdr3_nt: TGTGCCAGCAGCCCGATTAGACTAGCGGGGGTACCGACCGGGGAGCTGTTTTTT; clone_size: -; j_call: TRBJ2-2; v_call: TRBV7-2; d_call: TRBD2
cdr3_aa: CAWSTQGYGTDTQYF; cdr3_nt: TGTGCCTGGAGTACACAGGGATATGGCACAGATACGCAGTATTTT; clone_size: -; j_call: TRBJ2-3; v_call: TRBV30; d_call: -
cdr3_aa: CASSLGQYGYTF; cdr3_nt: TGTGCCAGCAGCTTAGGACAATATGGCTACACCTTC; clone_size: -; j_call: TRBJ1-2; v_call: TRBV11-3; d_call: -
cdr3_aa: CASSQLAGETQYF; cdr3_nt: TGTGCCAGCAGTCAACTAGCTGGGGAGACCCAGTACTTC; clone_size: -; j_call: TRBJ2-5; v_call: TRBV27; d_call: -
cdr3_aa: CASKRGLGNQPQHF; cdr3_nt: TGTGCCAGCAAACGGGGTCTAGGAAATCAGCCCCAGCATTTT; clone_size: -; j_call: TRBJ1-5; v_call: TRBV2; d_call: -